One and the same sample provided the 24 T cell receptor beta chains below, sequenced in a study of identical twins. TCRdb ran MiXCR on the 5' RACE reads and lists one entry per CDR3 protein. This sample has around 1.7 million distinct CDR3 sequences, with about 30% found just once. Material: cord blood. The source of these receptors is a newborn girl in good health.

The CDR3 protein is CASSQVGGGLEAFF. CDR3 DNA sequence: TGCGCCAGCAGCCAAGTTGGGGGAGGGCTGGAAGCTTTCTTT. The genes are TRBV4-1 and TRBJ1-1; possibly TRBD1 for D (5 bases). Germline lookup yields CDR1 MGHRA and CDR2 YSYEKL. The CDR3 is 14 amino acids. The V gene lost 1 base and the J gene lost 8 bases, with 14 bases spanning the gap.

Turning to this clonotype: This sequence may be a read error, since a much larger clone differs from it by one base. The chain is built from TRBV11-1 and TRBJ2-1; D gene unclear. The J call is doubtful: the DNA matches TRBJ2-7 better. Germline V gene lookup returns CDR1 SGHAT and CDR2 FQDESV (reference sequence). The CDR3 totals 17 residues. CDR3 coding DNA: TGTGCCAGCAGCCCAAAGAGCTCTACGAGCTCCTACAATGAGCAGTACTTC. Amino acids: CASSPKSSTSSYNEQYF.

This clonotype was found a few times. CDR3 in amino acids: CASSVQGSYNEQFF. The CDR3 DNA follows: TGCGCCAGCAGCGTACAGGGGTCCTACAATGAGCAGTTCTTC. This chain links TRBV5-1 with TRBJ2-1; 7 bases fit TRBD1. CDR3 size: 14 residues. CDR1 is SGHRS and CDR2 is YFSETQ in the germline V gene. J gave up 1 base and V 4 bases, and 2 bases lay outside the gene matches.

The chain combines TRBV2 with TRBJ2-1; TRBD2 agrees at 8 bases. The V segment lost 1 base and the J segment 5 bases; nucleotides outside the gene matches: 4. The CDR3 runs 15 residues. Germline CDR1 and CDR2: SNHLY and FYNNEI. The CDR3 DNA reads TGTGCCAGCAGTGAAGGGAGCGGGGGTGACAATGAGCAGTTCTTC. It translates to CASSEGSGGDNEQFF. The full variable domain, rest sourced from reference TRBV2 and TRBJ2-1, is EPEVTQTPSHQVTQMGQEVILRCVPISNHLYFYWYRQILGQKVEFLVSFYNNEISEKSEIFDDQFSVERPDGSNFTLKIRSTKLEDSAMYFCASSEGSGGDNEQFFGPGTRLTVL.

The V and J genes are TRBV6-5 and TRBJ1-2; 8 bases map to TRBD1. With 6 bases clipped from V and 5 bases from J, the junction kept 8 bases outside the gene matches. CDR1 and CDR2 (germline): MNHEY, SVGAGI. The CDR3 is 14 residues long. This CDR3 reads CASSRDRRQYGYTF. The CDR3 nucleotides are TGTGCCAGCAGCCGGGACAGGAGACAATATGGCTACACCTTC.

The chain carries TRBV25-1 and TRBJ2-1; D is unresolved. Looked up from germline, CDR1 is MGHDK and CDR2 is SYGVNS. V was trimmed by 4 bases and J by 3 bases, leaving 7 bases between them. The CDR3 has 13 amino acids. The CDR3 DNA follows: TGTGCCAGCAGTGTGAAGGACTACAATGAGCAGTTCTTC. Its protein is CASSVKDYNEQFF.

The chain links TRBV20-1 to TRBJ2-7, with TRBD2 identical over 11 bases. The CDR3 is 16 residues long. Germline V lookup: CDR1 DFQATT, CDR2 SNEGSKA (reference sequence). Trimming cost V 3 bases and J 0 bases; bases outside gene matches: 7. The CDR3 sequence: CSASTSGRGGSYEQYF. CDR3 nucleotide sequence: TGCAGTGCTAGTACTAGCGGGAGAGGGGGCTCCTACGAGCAGTACTTC.

The chain carries TRBV5-1 and TRBJ1-2, with 11 positions matching TRBD1. CDR1 is SGHRS and CDR2 is YFSETQ in the germline V gene. The CDR3 consists of 16 residues. J gave up 5 bases and V 0 bases, and 6 bases lay outside the gene matches. This chain's CDR3 is CASSLVGQGARYGYTF. In DNA, the CDR3 is TGCGCCAGCAGCTTGGTTGGACAGGGGGCGCGATATGGCTACACCTTC.

The rearrangement joins TRBV7-2 to TRBJ2-1; 11 positions agree with TRBD2. The CDR3 runs to 20 residues. The J segment lost 5 bases and the V segment lost 2 bases, leaving 17 bases of the junction unmatched. In germline, CDR1 is SGHTA, CDR2 FQGNSA. This CDR3 is CASSLLPPLAGGRGDNEQFF. DNA for the CDR3: TGTGCCAGCAGCTTACTTCCACCCCTAGCGGGGGGCCGAGGAGACAATGAGCAGTTCTTC.

In this sample, this clonotype turned up a few times. The genes are TRBV2 and TRBJ2-3, with D tentatively TRBD2 (6 bases). Trimming took 6 bases from V and 4 from J, leaving 14 bases between them. The CDR3 runs to 14 residues. Germline values: CDR1 SNHLY, CDR2 FYNNEI. The CDR3 sequence: CASRASVISDTQYF. The CDR3 nucleotides read TGTGCCAGCAGAGCTAGCGTTATTTCAGATACGCAGTATTTT.

The V gene is TRBV2, the J gene TRBJ1-5; possibly TRBD1 for D (5 bases). This CDR3 is 14 amino acids long. V gave up 3 bases and J gave up 5 bases, with 11 bases separating them. CDR1 is SNHLY and CDR2 is FYNNEI in the germline V gene. As DNA, the CDR3 is TGTGCCAGCAGTGACCGGGACTCCTATCAGCCCCAGCATTTT. It translates to CASSDRDSYQPQHF.

The rearrangement links TRBV20-1 to TRBJ1-3; TRBD1 matches at 8 bases. Germline CDR1 DFQATT, CDR2 SNEGSKA (reference sequence). V lost 5 bases to trimming and J lost 2 bases; unmatched junction nucleotides: 5. CDR3 length: 14 residues. The CDR3 protein is CSALTGGTGNTIYF. The CDR3 DNA reads as TGCAGTGCTCTTACAGGGGGAACTGGAAACACCATATATTTT.

The chain carries TRBV7-9 and TRBJ1-5, with 9 positions matching TRBD1. The germline V gene has CDR1 SEHNR and CDR2 FQNEAQ (reference sequence). Unmatched junction bases numbered 10, after V lost 0 bases and J lost 7 bases. The CDR3 is 17 amino acids. The CDR3 spells CASSLAKKGQGSQPQHF. The CDR3, as DNA: TGTGCCAGCAGCTTAGCGAAAAAGGGACAGGGAAGCCAGCCCCAGCATTTT.

This sequence joins TRBV7-9 and TRBJ1-1; D call uncertain. The V gene lost 2 bases and the J gene lost 4 bases, with 14 bases spanning the gap. Germline assignment: CDR1 SEHNR and CDR2 FQNEAQ (reference sequence). This CDR3 is 15 amino acids long. Written as DNA, the CDR3 is TGTGCCAGCAGCTTAACGGCGGCCCGGGGCACTGAAGCTTTCTTT. Residues: CASSLTAARGTEAFF.

This clonotype occurred many times. The chain uses TRBV12-3 or TRBV12-4 and TRBJ2-7; 13 bases line up with TRBD2. This CDR3 has 14 residues. V was pared by 5 bases and J by 5 bases, with 3 bases of the junction left unmatched. The CDR3 DNA follows: TGTGCCAGCAGTCTCACTAGCGGGGGGGACGAGCAGTACTTC. Translation gives CASSLTSGGDEQYF.

This clonotype was observed a few times. The CDR3 region is CSASVVGSSYEQYF. The CDR3 nucleotides read TGCAGTGCTAGTGTCGTTGGGAGCTCCTACGAGCAGTACTTC. V usage is TRBV20-1 and J usage is TRBJ2-7; TRBD2 might be the D (5 bases). The CDR3 runs to 14 residues. Germline CDR1 is DFQATT and CDR2 is SNEGSKA (reference sequence). V dropped 3 bases and J dropped 0 bases, with 12 bases sitting between them.

This chain connects TRBV5-1 to TRBJ1-5, with a tentative D call TRBD1 (6 bases). This CDR3 spans 13 amino acids. Germline CDR1 reads SGHRS; CDR2 reads YFSETQ. Trimming cost V 8 bases and J 1 base, with 10 bases left between them. CDR3 loop: CARGTLSNQPQHF. The DNA of the CDR3 is TGCGCCAGGGGGACACTCAGCAATCAGCCCCAGCATTTT.

This chain links TRBV28 with TRBJ2-3; unclear D gene. The germline CDR1 and CDR2 sequences are MDHEN and SYDVKM. This CDR3 has 14 amino acids. V shed 6 bases and J shed 0 bases, with 10 bases lying between them. CDR3 nucleotide sequence: TGTGCCAGCAGCACAGACAAGAGCACAGATACGCAGTATTTT. It specifies CASSTDKSTDTQYF.

This clonotype was detected a few times. The J gene is TRBJ2-3, the V gene TRBV5-4; D uncertain. CDR3 length equals 14 residues. The V and J ends lost 1 base and 8 bases respectively, with 14 bases between them. Per germline, CDR1 SGHNT and CDR2 YYREEE (reference sequence). The CDR3 reads CASSLLAAPGTQYF. The CDR3 nucleotides are TGTGCCAGCAGCTTGCTCGCGGCCCCCGGTACGCAGTATTTT.

V and J are TRBV7-9 and TRBJ2-1; 7 bases fit TRBD2. The J call may be faulty, since TRBJ2-7 better matches the DNA end. Per the germline V gene, CDR1 is SEHNR and CDR2 is FQNEAQ (reference sequence). The CDR3 is made up of 15 amino acids. The CDR3 sequence is CASSFTSDSYNEQYF. The DNA for the CDR3 is TGTGCCAGCAGCTTTACTAGCGACTCCTACAATGAGCAGTACTTC.

There are a few counts of this clonotype. The chain uses TRBV28 and TRBJ2-5, with 9 nucleotides matching TRBD2. The end of the DNA is better explained by TRBJ2-7, so the J call may be wrong. Germline loops: CDR1 MDHEN, CDR2 SYDVKM. This CDR3 is built from 16 residues. In DNA form, the CDR3 reads TGTGCCAGCAGTCCGATTACCGGGACTAGCCTCTCCGAGCAGTACTTC. Translating gives CASSPITGTSLSEQYF.

V usage is TRBV3-1 and J usage is TRBJ1-1; 7 nucleotides line up with TRBD1. V trimming: 7 bases; J trimming: 1 base; junction bases outside the gene matches: 6. Germline-derived CDR1 and CDR2 are LGHDT and YNNKEL (reference sequence). This CDR3 region has 14 residues. The CDR3 here is CASTTGVENTEAFF. CDR3 nucleotides: TGTGCCAGCACCACAGGGGTAGAGAACACTGAAGCTTTCTTT.

The rearrangement joins TRBV18 to TRBJ2-3; 8 bases align to TRBD2. The V and J ends lost 2 bases and 2 bases, in that order; junction bases with no gene match: 6. The CDR3 consists of 16 residues. CDR1 is KGHSH and CDR2 is LQKENI in the germline V gene. The CDR3 is CASSPIGGEITDTQYF. The CDR3 coding sequence is TGTGCCAGCTCACCAATCGGGGGGGAGATCACAGATACGCAGTATTTT.

The rearrangement uses TRBV3-1 and TRBJ2-5; the D gene is possibly TRBD1 (5 bases). Germline values: CDR1 LGHDT, CDR2 YNNKEL (reference sequence). Trimming shortened V by 0 bases and J by 5 bases, and 10 bases separated the two germline ends. This CDR3 comprises 14 residues. The CDR3, as DNA: TGTGCCAGCAGCCAAGATACCAGGGTGGAGACCCAGTACTTC. Translating it yields CASSQDTRVETQYF.